This entry describes one T cell receptor (beta chain). Its antigen remains undetermined. Base qualities are not recorded, but no much larger clone differs from it by a single base. From the cysteine up to the phenylalanine, the CDR3 has a length of 14 residues. Of all the DNA, just the CDR3 is kept, 42 bases in frame from base 1. V is shortened by 2 bases, J by 0 bases, and the region joining them spans 7 bases. The germline V gene specifies MGHDK as CDR1 and SYGVNS as CDR2. The sequenced samples came from patients who had active juvenile idiopathic arthritis. Sorting was carried out immediately after cells were thawed, and dead cells were excluded with Live/Dead Fixable Near-IR Stain. The data originate from a study of circulating and synovial CD4+ cells in juvenile arthritis (dated by TCRdb to the mid-2010s). About the full investigation: Within each patient, the TCRbeta CDR3 repertoires of synovial CD4 T cells, bulk blood CD4 T cells and circulating HLA-DR+ CD4 T cells were compared. The goal of the repertoire sequencing was to confirm that synovial clonotypes were enriched in a circulating synovial-like CD4 T cell subset. Study-wide conclusions, independent of this receptor: Because overlap with synovium was found to increase with sequencing depth, the full repertoire overlap was likely underestimated by the measured shared-clonotype fractions. No difference between circulating pathogenic-like lymphocytes and bulk blood T cells was detected by traditional Vbeta family usage analysis. Because T cell genome counts differed by at least an order of magnitude between CPL and bulk blood CD4 samples, sample-size effects were addressed. Compared with bulk blood CD4 repertoires, both the synovial and the circulating pathogenic-like lymphocyte repertoires were less diverse, and some CPL samples were as oligoclonal as synovium. Circulating pathogenic-like lymphocytes clustered together with synovial T cells, and compared with bulk blood, the circulating pathogenic-like lymphocytes shared a substantially higher fraction of CDR3 sequences with synovium.

The library was made by the immunoSEQ multiplex PCR assay. TCRbeta CDR3 sequencing was carried out by an external provider as a commercial service. As for how the authors treated the data: Productive nucleotide sequences and amino acid sequences obtained through in silico translation were used in the analyses. Diversity was measured as Renyi entropy over a range of alpha values, and the median of 200 repeated subsamples was taken to equalise sample size. For clustering, the distance between each pair of repertoires was computed as one minus the Chao-modified Jaccard index, which corrected for under-sampling. Frequency-weighted overlap with synovial clonotypes was calculated over 200 sample sizes with 200 draws without replacement at each size, and the overlap was reported at the size of the smaller sample. TCRdb took this table from immuneACCESS and kept in-frame rearrangements with V and J called. Such tables lack part of the clones; where checked against another copy, unresolved V genes explain under half of the gap, and the rest is unexplained. Clonal size and the V and J genes are those of that table, whereas D and trimming came from the DNA. Across this sample there are about 34,000 clones, with roughly 96% seen only once. Jointly, the top ten make up approximately 0.19% of the sample.

The chain uses TRBV25-1 and TRBJ1-1, with an unclear D gene assignment. The sample comprised CD4+ T cells from blood. The receptor was derived from a human donor with juvenile idiopathic arthritis. The sequenced DNA: TGTGCCAGCAGTGAAACCGGGTTGAACACTGAAGCTTTCTTT. Its protein reads: CASSETGLNTEAFF.